This TCR beta chain was documented in a study of T-cell reconstitution after alpha-beta-depleted transplantation in children. Study-wide results and caveats: From surviving recipient T cells and thymic progenitors came the high day-60 TCRbeta diversity observed in some patients. T-cell counts and diversity at one year post-transplant came mainly from newly produced T cells. Reportedly, roughly two months post-transplant, alpha-beta T cells arose from several hundred expanded graft clones.

The CDR3 has 15 amino acids. Germline CDR1 and CDR2: MDHEN and SYDVKM. Preparation of the TCRbeta library was carried out with unique molecular identifiers. TCRdb re-called the PCR reads through MiXCR, storing one row per CDR3 protein. The data contain about 170,000 distinct CDR3 sequences, around 10% of them singletons. Points on this clonotype: Its target is unknown. This sequence may be a read error, since a much larger clone differs from it by one base.

Sequences were derived from PBMCs, sampled before TCRalphabeta/CD19-depleted stem cell transplant. This chain uses TRBV28 with TRBJ2-4; TRBD2 is a possible D gene (5 bases). This receptor was identified in a boy between 2 and 10 years old with acute myeloid leukemia, due to receive a stem cell transplant. DNA for the CDR3: TGTGGCAGCAGTTTCATGGAGGAGGCCAAAAACATTCAGTACTTC. As protein: CGSSFMEEAKNIQYF.